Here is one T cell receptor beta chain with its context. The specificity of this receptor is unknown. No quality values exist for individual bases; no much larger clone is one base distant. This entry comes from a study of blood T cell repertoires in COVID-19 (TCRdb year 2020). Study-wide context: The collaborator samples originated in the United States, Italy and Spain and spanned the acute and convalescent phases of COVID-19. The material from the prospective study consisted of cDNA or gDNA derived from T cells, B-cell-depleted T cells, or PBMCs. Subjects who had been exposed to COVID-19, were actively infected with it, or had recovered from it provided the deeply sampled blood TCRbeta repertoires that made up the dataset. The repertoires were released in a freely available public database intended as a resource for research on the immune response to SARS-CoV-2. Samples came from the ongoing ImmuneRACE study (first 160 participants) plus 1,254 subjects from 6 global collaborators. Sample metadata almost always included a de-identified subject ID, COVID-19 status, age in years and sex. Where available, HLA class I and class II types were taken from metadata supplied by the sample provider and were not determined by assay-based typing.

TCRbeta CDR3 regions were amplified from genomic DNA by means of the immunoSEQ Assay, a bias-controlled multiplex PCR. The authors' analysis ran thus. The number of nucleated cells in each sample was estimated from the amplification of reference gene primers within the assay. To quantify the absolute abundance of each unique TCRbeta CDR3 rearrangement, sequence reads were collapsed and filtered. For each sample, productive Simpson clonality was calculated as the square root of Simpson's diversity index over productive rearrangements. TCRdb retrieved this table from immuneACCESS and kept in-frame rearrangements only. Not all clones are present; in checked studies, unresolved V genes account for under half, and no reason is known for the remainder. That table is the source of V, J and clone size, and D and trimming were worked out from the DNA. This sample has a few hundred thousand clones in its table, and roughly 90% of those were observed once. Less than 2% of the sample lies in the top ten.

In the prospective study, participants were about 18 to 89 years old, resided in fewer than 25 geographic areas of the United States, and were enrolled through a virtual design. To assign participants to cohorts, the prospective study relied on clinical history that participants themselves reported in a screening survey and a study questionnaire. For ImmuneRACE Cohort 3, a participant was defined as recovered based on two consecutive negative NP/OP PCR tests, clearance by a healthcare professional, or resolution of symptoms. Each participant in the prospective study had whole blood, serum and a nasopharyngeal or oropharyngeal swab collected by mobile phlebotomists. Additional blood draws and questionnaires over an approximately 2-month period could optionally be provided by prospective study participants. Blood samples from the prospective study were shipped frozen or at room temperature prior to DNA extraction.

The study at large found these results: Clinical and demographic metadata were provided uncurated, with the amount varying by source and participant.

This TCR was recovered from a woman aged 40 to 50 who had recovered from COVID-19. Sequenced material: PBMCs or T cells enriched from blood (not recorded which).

The DNA sequence is given as TGTGCCATCCCCAGCTATGGCTACACCTTC. Its translation reads: CAIPSYGYTF. The rearrangement joined TRBV6-5 to TRBJ1-2, with an unclear D gene assignment. From cysteine to phenylalanine, the CDR3 is 10 amino acids long. Only the CDR3 DNA is retained, 30 bases long and in frame from the first base. Trimming costs V 10 bases and J 4 bases, and their ends lie 7 bases apart. CDR1 and CDR2 were assigned from the germline V gene as MNHEY and SVGAGI.